A single sample is the source of the 2 T cell receptor beta chains below, sequenced in a study of blood T cells in healthy people across ages (dated by TCRdb to the mid-2010s). Library prep was done by 5' RACE. The reads were generated on an Illumina HiSeq 2500. A second roughly 6 to 11 cycle PCR used a sample-barcoded 5' primer and a J-beta primer mix. The public reads were reprocessed in TCRdb via fastp at Q25 and MiXCR, keeping in-frame beta chains. Every CDR3 protein is listed once, alongside the most common genes and DNA of its rows. Across this sample there are about 1.1 million distinct CDR3 sequences, with under 40% seen only once. The ten largest clones add up to around 14% of the sample. The specimen sequenced was blood. These TCRs come from a man younger than 35 in good health.

Concerning this clonotype itself: Its ends do not fully match the called genes, so a read error is possible. The chain couples TRBV7-2 to TRBJ1-2; the D is unclear. Germline V CDR1 and CDR2: SGHTA, FQGNSA. This CDR3 contains 15 residues. The CDR3 DNA follows: TGTGCCAGCAGCTTAGCGCCAGCAGATAACGATGGCTACACCTTC. It specifies CASSLAPADNDGYTF.

V gene TRBV6-5 combines with J gene TRBJ2-3; 9 positions agree with TRBD1. V shed 4 bases, J shed 5 bases, and the junction held 4 bases outside the gene matches. The germline gives CDR1 MNHEY, CDR2 SVGAGI. The CDR3 has 14 residues. This CDR3 is CASSWGTGKDTQYF. CDR3 sequence (DNA): TGTGCCAGCAGTTGGGGGACAGGGAAAGATACGCAGTATTTT.